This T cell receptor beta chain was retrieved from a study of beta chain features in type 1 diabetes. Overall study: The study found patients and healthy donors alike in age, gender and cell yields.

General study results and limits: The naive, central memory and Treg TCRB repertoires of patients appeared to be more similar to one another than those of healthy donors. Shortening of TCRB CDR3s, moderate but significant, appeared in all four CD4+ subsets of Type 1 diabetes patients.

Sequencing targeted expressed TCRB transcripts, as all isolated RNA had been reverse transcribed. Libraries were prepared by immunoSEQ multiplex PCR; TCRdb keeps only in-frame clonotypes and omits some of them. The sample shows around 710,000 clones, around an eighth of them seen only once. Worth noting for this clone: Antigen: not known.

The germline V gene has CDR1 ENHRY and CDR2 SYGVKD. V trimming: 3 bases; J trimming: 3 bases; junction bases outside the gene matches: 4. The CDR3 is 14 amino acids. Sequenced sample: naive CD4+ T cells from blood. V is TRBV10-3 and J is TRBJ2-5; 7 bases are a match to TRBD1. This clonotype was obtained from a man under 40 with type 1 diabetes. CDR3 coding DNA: TGTGCCATCAGTGAAGCCGGGACAGAAGAGACCCAGTACTTC. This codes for CAISEAGTEETQYF.